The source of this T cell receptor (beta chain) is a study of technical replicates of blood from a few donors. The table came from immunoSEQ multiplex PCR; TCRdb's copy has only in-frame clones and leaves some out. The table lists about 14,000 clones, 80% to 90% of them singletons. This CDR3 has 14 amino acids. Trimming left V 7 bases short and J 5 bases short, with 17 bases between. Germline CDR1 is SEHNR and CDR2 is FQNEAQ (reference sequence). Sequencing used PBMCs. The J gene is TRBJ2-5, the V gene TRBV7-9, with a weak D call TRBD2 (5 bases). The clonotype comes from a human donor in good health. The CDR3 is CASIPFGMIETQYF. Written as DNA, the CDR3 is TGTGCCAGCATCCCGTTCGGGATGATCGAGACCCAGTACTTC.